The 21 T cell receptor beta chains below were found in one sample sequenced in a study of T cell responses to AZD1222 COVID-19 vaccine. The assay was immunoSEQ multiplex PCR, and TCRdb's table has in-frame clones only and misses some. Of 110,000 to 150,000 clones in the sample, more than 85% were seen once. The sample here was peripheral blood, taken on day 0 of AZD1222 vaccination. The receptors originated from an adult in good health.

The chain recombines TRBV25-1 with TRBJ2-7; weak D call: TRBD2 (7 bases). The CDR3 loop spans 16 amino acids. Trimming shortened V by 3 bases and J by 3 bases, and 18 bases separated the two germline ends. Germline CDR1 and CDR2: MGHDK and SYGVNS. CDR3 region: CASSDRGASGSYEQYF. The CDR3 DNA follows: TGTGCCAGCAGTGATCGGGGGGCTAGCGGCAGCTACGAGCAGTACTTC.

As DNA, the CDR3 is TGTGCCAGCAGCCAAGGGGGACAGGGGGCCTACGAGCAGTACTTC. This translates into CASSQGGQGAYEQYF. The chain carries TRBV7-9 and TRBJ2-7; 11 nucleotides line up with TRBD1. The germline V gene has CDR1 SEHNR and CDR2 FQNEAQ (reference sequence). The V segment lost 5 bases and the J segment 2 bases; nucleotides outside the gene matches: 5. This CDR3 region has 15 residues.

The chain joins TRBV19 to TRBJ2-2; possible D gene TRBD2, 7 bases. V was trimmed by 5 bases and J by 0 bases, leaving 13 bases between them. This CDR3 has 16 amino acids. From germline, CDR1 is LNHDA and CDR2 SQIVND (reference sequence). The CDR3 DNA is TGTGCCAGTAGTCTACTCGGGGGGCCGAACACCGGGGAGCTGTTTTTT. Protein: CASSLLGGPNTGELFF. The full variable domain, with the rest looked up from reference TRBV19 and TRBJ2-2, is DGGITQSPKYLFRKEGQNVTLSCEQNLNHDAMYWYRQDPGQGLRLIYYSQIVNDFQKGDIAEGYSVSREKKESFPLTVTSAQKNPTAFYLCASSLLGGPNTGELFFGEGSRLTVL.

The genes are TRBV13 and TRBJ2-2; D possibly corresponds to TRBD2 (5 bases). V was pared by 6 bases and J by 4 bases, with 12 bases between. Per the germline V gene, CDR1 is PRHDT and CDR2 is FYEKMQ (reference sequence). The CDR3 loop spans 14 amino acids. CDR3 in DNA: TGTGCCAGCAGACGGAGGTTCGCCACCGGGGAGCTGTTTTTT. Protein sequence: CASRRRFATGELFF.

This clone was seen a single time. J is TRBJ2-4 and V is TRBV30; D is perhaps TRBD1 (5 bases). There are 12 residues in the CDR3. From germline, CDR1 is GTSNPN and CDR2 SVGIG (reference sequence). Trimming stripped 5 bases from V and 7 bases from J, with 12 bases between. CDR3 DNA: TGTGCCTGGGGGGCCTTAGACAACATTCAGTACTTC. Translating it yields CAWGALDNIQYF.

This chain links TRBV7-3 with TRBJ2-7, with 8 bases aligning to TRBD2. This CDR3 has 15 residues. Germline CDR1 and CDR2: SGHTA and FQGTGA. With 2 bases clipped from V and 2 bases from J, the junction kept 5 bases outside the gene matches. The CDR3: CASSLFPGGPYEQYF. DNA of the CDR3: TGTGCCAGCAGCTTATTCCCGGGAGGGCCCTACGAGCAGTACTTC.

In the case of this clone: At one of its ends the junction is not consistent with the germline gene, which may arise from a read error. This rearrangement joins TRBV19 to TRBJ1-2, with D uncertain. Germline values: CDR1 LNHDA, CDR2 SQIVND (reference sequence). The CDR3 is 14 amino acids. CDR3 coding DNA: TGTGCCAGCAGTATGATTGAAGGGAACTATGGCTACACCTTC. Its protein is CASSMIEGNYGYTF.

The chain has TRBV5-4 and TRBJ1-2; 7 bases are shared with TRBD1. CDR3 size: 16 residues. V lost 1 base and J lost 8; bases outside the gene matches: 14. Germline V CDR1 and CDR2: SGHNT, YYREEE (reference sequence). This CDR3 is CASSLISGTEVNGYTF. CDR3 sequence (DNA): TGTGCCAGCAGCTTGATCTCCGGGACAGAAGTGAACGGCTACACCTTC. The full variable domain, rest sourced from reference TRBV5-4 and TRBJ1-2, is ETGVTQSPTHLIKTRGQQVTLRCSSQSGHNTVSWYQQALGQGPQFIFQYYREEENGRGNFPPRFSGLQFPNYSSELNVNALELDDSALYLCASSLISGTEVNGYTFGSGTRLTVV.

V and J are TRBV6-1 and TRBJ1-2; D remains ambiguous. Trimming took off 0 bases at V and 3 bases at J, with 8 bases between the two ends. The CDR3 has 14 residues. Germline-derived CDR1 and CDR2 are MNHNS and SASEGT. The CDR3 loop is CASSEAGRYYGYTF. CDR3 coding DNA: TGTGCCAGCAGTGAAGCAGGGCGGTACTATGGCTACACCTTC.

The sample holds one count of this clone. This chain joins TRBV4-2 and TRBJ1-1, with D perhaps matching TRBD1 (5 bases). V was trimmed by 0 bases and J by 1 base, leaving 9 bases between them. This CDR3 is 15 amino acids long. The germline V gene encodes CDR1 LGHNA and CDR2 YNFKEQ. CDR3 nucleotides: TGTGCCAGCAGCCAAGATGGGGGGAAGAACACTGAAGCTTTCTTT. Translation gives CASSQDGGKNTEAFF.

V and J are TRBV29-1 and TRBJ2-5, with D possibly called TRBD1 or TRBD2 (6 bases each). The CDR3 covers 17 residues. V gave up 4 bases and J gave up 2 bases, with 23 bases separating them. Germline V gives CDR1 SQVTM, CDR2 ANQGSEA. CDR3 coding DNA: TGCAGCGTTGCCCGGGGGCGGATCGGCAACACACAAGAGACCCAGTACTTC. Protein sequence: CSVARGRIGNTQETQYF.

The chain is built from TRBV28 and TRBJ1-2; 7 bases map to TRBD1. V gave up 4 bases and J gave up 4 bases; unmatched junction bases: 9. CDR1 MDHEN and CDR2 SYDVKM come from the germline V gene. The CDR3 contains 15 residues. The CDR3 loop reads CASSSRDSELYGYTF. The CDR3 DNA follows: TGTGCCAGCAGTTCCCGGGACAGCGAACTCTATGGCTACACCTTC.

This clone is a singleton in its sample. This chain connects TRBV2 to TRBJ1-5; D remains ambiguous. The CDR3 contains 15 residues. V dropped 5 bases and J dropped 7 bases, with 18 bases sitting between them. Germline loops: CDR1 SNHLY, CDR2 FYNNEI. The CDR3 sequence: CASSPPTALEQPQHF. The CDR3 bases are TGTGCCAGCAGTCCCCCGACTGCTCTGGAACAGCCCCAGCATTTT.

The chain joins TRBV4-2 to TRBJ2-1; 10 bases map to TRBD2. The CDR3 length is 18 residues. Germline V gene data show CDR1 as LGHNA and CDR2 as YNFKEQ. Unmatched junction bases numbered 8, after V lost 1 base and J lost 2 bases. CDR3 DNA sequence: TGTGCCAGCAGCCAAGGCGGGCTAGCGGGAGCCGCCTACAATGAGCAGTTCTTC. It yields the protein CASSQGGLAGAAYNEQFF.

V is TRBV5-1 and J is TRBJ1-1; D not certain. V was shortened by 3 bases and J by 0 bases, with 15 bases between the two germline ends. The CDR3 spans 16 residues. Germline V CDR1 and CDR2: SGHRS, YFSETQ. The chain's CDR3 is CASSYMDRSLNTEAFF. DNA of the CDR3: TGCGCCAGCAGCTATATGGACCGATCTTTGAACACTGAAGCTTTCTTT.

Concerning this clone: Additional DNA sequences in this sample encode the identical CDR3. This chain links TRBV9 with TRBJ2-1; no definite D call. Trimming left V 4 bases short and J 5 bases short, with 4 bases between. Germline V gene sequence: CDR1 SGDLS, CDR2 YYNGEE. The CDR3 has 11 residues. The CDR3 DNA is TGTGCCAGCAGCTTTAACAATGAGCAGTTCTTC. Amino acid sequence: CASSFNNEQFF.

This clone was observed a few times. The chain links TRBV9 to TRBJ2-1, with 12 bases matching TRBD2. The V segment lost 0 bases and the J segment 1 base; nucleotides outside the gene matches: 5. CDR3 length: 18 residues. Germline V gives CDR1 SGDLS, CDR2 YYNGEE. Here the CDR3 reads CASSVARLAGDSYNEQFF. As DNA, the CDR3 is TGTGCCAGCAGCGTAGCCCGACTAGCGGGAGATTCCTACAATGAGCAGTTCTTC.

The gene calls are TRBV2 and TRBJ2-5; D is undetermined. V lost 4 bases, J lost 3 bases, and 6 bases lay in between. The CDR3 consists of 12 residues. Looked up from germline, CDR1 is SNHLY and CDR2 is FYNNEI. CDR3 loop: CASSAEEETQYF. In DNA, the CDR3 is TGTGCCAGCAGTGCAGAGGAAGAGACCCAGTACTTC.

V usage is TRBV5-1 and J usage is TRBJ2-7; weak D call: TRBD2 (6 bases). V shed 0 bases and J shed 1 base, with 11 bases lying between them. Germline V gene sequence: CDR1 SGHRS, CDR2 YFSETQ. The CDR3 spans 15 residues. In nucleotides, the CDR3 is TGCGCCAGCAGCTTGGCTGCGGGGATATCCTACGAGCAGTACTTC. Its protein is CASSLAAGISYEQYF. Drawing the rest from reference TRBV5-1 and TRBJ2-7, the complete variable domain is KAGVTQTPRYLIKTRGQQVTLSCSPISGHRSVSWYQQTPGQGLQFLFEYFSETQRNKGNFPGRFSGRQFSNSRSEMNVSTLELGDSALYLCASSLAAGISYEQYFGPGTRLTVT.

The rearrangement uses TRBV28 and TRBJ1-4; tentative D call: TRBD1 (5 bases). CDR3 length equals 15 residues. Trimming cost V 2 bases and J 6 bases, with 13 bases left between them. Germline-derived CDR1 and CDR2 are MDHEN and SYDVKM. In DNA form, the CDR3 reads TGTGCCAGCAGTTTAGATGAGGGGAGCGATGAAAAACTGTTTTTT. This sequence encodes CASSLDEGSDEKLFF.

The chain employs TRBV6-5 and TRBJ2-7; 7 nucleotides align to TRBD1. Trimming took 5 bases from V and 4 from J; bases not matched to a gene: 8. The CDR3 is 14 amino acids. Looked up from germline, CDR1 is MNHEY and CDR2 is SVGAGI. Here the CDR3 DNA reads TGTGCCAGCAGTCCGCCCCGGGACAGTTACGAGCAGTACTTC. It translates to CASSPPRDSYEQYF.